Listed here are 18 T cell receptor beta chains from one sample, sequenced in a study of T cells expressing NK-cell markers. TCRdb re-called the 5' RACE reads, yielding one record per CDR3 amino acid sequence without DNA. This sample's table has some 450,000 distinct CDR3 sequences. Sequencing used blood T cells: a sorted CD56 or NKG2C T cell subset, CD4+ or CD8+ T cells, or bulk PBMC T cells (not recorded which). Receptors were obtained from a woman aged 18 to 75 in good health.

The gene calls are TRBV19 and TRBJ2-1; TCRdb's D call of TRBD1 is untestable without DNA. There are 14 residues in the CDR3. The germline V gene has CDR1 LNHDA and CDR2 SQIVND (reference sequence). CDR3: CASSPGQGWNEQFF.

V and J are TRBV7-9 and TRBJ2-7; the D call of TRBD1 rests on TCRdb alone, since no DNA is present to check it. The CDR3 length is 14 residues. CDR1 SEHNR and CDR2 FQNEAQ come from the germline V gene (reference sequence). CDR3 residues: CASDPGTGGYEQYF.

The genes are TRBV3-1 and TRBJ2-7; the TCRdb call, TRBD2, lacks DNA for checking. The CDR3 loop spans 19 amino acids. In germline, CDR1 is LGHDT, CDR2 YNNKEL (reference sequence). CDR3 region: CASSQDLSRLAGGDYEQYF.

V usage is TRBV20-1 and J usage is TRBJ2-3; with no DNA, the TCRdb D assignment of TRBD1 cannot be verified. In germline, CDR1 is DFQATT, CDR2 SNEGSKA (reference sequence). This CDR3 is 14 amino acids long. The CDR3 spells CSARGDRDTDTQYF.

The J gene is TRBJ2-1, the V gene TRBV6-1; TCRdb gives TRBD1 as the D gene, but with no DNA this cannot be confirmed. Germline loops: CDR1 MNHNS, CDR2 SASEGT. The length of the CDR3 is 15 residues. The CDR3 reads CASRNDRAPNNEQFF.

CDR3 residues: CASGASADTQYF. The chain couples TRBV7-2 to TRBJ2-3. The CDR3 is made up of 12 amino acids. Germline CDR1 is SGHTA and CDR2 is FQGNSA. Based on the CDR3 plus reference TRBV7-2 and TRBJ2-3, the full variable domain is GAGVSQSPSNKVTEKGKDVELRCDPISGHTALYWYRQSLGQGLEFLIYFQGNSAPDKSGLPSDRFSAERTGGSVSTLTIQRTQQEDSAVYLCASGASADTQYFGPGTRLTVL.

V and J are TRBV7-2 and TRBJ2-3; no DNA is available, so the TRBD1 call from TCRdb remains unchecked. This CDR3 contains 17 residues. The germline gives CDR1 SGHTA, CDR2 FQGNSA. The CDR3 sequence: CASSLAPGWTPPDTQYF.

This sequence joins TRBV6-1 and TRBJ2-2; lacking DNA, the TRBD2 call made by TCRdb goes unchecked. The CDR3 is 13 residues long. Germline values: CDR1 MNHNS, CDR2 SASEGT. The chain's CDR3 is CATQTSWGGELFF.

The rearrangement uses TRBV20-1 and TRBJ2-5; the D call of TRBD2 rests on TCRdb alone, since no DNA is present to check it. Germline lookup yields CDR1 DFQATT and CDR2 SNEGSKA (reference sequence). This CDR3 has 18 amino acids. The CDR3 reads CSASTWTSGGPSGETQYF.

The chain carries TRBV9 and TRBJ2-7; the D gene TCRdb calls, TRBD2, cannot be checked with no DNA. There are 13 residues in the CDR3. Germline CDR1 SGDLS, CDR2 YYNGEE. The CDR3 is CASSVSGRSEQYF. The variable domain in full, with the rest retrieved from reference TRBV9 and TRBJ2-7, is DSGVTQTPKHLITATGQRVTLRCSPRSGDLSVYWYQQSLDQGLQFLIQYYNGEERAKGNILERFSAQQFPDLHSELNLSSLELGDSALYFCASSVSGRSEQYFGPGTRLTVT.

This chain connects TRBV5-5 to TRBJ1-6. CDR3 length: 16 residues. Germline V CDR1 and CDR2: SGHKS, YYEKEE (reference sequence). CDR3 amino acids: CASRDQWSSYNSPLHF.

The chain couples TRBV19 to TRBJ1-3; TCRdb selects TRBD1, and the lack of DNA leaves this call unchecked. The germline V gene has CDR1 LNHDA and CDR2 SQIVND (reference sequence). The CDR3 covers 15 residues. The CDR3 spells CASSPDRVSGNTIYF.

The gene calls are TRBV7-2 and TRBJ2-3; the D call from TCRdb, TRBD1, cannot be confirmed without DNA. CDR3 length: 14 residues. Germline-derived CDR1 and CDR2 are SGHTA and FQGNSA. CDR3 sequence: CASSSGQITDTQYF. Using reference TRBV7-2 and TRBJ2-3 for the parts outside the CDR3, the full variable domain is GAGVSQSPSNKVTEKGKDVELRCDPISGHTALYWYRQSLGQGLEFLIYFQGNSAPDKSGLPSDRFSAERTGGSVSTLTIQRTQQEDSAVYLCASSSGQITDTQYFGPGTRLTVL.

The chain uses TRBV12-3 or TRBV12-4 and TRBJ2-5; no DNA is available, so the TRBD1 call from TCRdb remains unchecked. The length of the CDR3 is 13 residues. The CDR3 is CASSTDMQETQYF.

The gene calls are TRBV20-1 and TRBJ1-2; TCRdb outputs TRBD1, but without DNA this stays unchecked. The CDR3 spans 13 residues. Germline V gene lookup returns CDR1 DFQATT and CDR2 SNEGSKA (reference sequence). The CDR3 loop reads CSAPGREGYGYTF.

The chain links TRBV29-1 to TRBJ2-3; the TRBD2 assignment by TCRdb is unverifiable without DNA. Per germline, CDR1 SQVTM and CDR2 ANQGSEA. There are 13 residues in the CDR3. The CDR3 loop reads CSVGRFYTDTQYF.

V is TRBV7-9 and J is TRBJ1-1. CDR1 and CDR2 (germline): SEHNR, FQNEAQ (reference sequence). This CDR3 comprises 13 residues. The CDR3: CASSLSGLGEAFF.

The gene calls are TRBV6-1 and TRBJ2-3. The CDR3 totals 11 residues. Germline values: CDR1 MNHNS, CDR2 SASEGT. The CDR3 protein is CASSAVDTQYF.